This T cell receptor beta chain emerged from a study of identical twins. The germline V gene encodes CDR1 ENHRY and CDR2 SYGVKD. Deletions cut 8 bases from V and 3 bases from J, with 20 bases between. This CDR3 has 17 residues. Findings and caveats of the study: In cord blood, abundant beta clonotypes had fewer insertions; memory showed no trend. Partly confounded zero-insertion analyses could result from invariant MAIT and iNKT cells.

Each CDR3 protein gets one entry after TCRdb re-called the 5' RACE reads with MiXCR. The repertoire holds over 500,000 distinct CDR3 sequences, with roughly 21% as singletons. As concerns this clonotype: The antigen is undetermined.

Another study also made use of these data, one on T cells expressing NK-cell markers. That work adds: The sequencing cohort of eight donors included seven HCMV-seropositive individuals and one seronegative individual.

The gene calls are TRBV10-3 and TRBJ2-6; D is uncertain. This TCR was sampled from a woman between 18 and 29 years old in good health. Sequencing was performed on CD4+ T cells sorted from blood. CDR3 sequence: CAISHTGSLLGANVLTF. CDR3 nucleotide sequence: TGTGCCATCTCCCACACGGGTTCCCTGCTTGGGGCCAACGTCCTGACTTTC.